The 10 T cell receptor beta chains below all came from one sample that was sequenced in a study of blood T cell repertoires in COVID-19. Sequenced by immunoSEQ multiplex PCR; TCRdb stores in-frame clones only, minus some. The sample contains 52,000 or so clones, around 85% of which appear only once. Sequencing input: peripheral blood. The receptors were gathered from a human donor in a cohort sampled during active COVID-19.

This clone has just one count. DNA for the CDR3: TGTGCCAGCATGACTTCAAATGAAAAACTGTTTTTT. Its protein product is CASMTSNEKLFF. This rearrangement joins TRBV6-5 to TRBJ1-4; D not certain. Germline V gene sequence: CDR1 MNHEY, CDR2 SVGAGI. Trimming shortened V by 7 bases and J by 5 bases, and 8 bases separated the two germline ends. CDR3 length: 12 amino acids.

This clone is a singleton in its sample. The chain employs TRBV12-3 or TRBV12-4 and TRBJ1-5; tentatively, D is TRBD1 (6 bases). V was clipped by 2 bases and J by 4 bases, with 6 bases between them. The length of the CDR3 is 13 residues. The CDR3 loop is CASSLQGNQPQHF. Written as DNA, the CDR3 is TGTGCCAGCAGTTTACAGGGGAATCAGCCCCAGCATTTT.

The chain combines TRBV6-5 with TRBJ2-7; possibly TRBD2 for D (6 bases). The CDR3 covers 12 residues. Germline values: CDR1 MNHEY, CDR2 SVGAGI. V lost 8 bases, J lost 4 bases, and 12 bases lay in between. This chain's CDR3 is CASRDSYYEQYF. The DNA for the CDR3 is TGTGCCAGCCGGGACTCTTATTACGAGCAGTACTTC.

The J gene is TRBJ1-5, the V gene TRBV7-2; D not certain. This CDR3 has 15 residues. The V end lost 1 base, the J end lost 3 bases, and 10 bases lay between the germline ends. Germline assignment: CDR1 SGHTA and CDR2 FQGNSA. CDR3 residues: CASSLDTSFNQPQHF. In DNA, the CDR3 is TGTGCCAGCAGCTTAGACACCAGTTTCAATCAGCCCCAGCATTTT.

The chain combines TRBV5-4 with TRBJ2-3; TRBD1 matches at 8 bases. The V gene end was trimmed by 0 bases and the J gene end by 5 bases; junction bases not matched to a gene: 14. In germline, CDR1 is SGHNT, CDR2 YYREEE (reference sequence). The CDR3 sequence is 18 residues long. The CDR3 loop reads CASSLGLLGQGALDTQYF. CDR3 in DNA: TGTGCCAGCAGCTTGGGGTTACTTGGACAGGGCGCCCTAGATACGCAGTATTTT.

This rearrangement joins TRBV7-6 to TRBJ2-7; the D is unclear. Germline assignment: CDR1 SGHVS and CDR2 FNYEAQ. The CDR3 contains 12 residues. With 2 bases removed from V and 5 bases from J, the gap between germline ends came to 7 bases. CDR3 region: CASSLPNHEQYF. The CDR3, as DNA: TGTGCCAGCAGCTTACCTAACCACGAGCAGTACTTC.

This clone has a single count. The CDR3 loop reads CSASRASGGGETQYF. The CDR3 nucleotides are TGCAGTGCTAGTAGGGCTAGCGGGGGAGGAGAGACCCAGTACTTC. The J gene is TRBJ2-5, the V gene TRBV20-1; 10 bases are shared with TRBD2. Per the germline V gene, CDR1 is DFQATT and CDR2 is SNEGSKA (reference sequence). The ends lost 3 bases at V and 4 bases at J; junction bases unmatched: 8. The CDR3 has 15 residues.

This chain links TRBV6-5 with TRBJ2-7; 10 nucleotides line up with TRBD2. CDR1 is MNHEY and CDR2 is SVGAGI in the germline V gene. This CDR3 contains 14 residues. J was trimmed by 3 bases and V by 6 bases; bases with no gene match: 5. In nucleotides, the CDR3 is TGTGCCAGCAGATTACTAGCGGGAAACTACGAGCAGTACTTC. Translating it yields CASRLLAGNYEQYF.

CDR3 sequence: CASSLGTGYTDTQYF. The CDR3 nucleotides are TGTGCCAGCAGCTTAGGAACGGGATACACAGATACGCAGTATTTT. This sequence joins TRBV7-2 and TRBJ2-3; possible D gene TRBD2, 5 bases. V was cut by 1 base and J by 2 bases, with 10 bases left in between. The CDR3 has 15 residues. Germline CDR1 and CDR2: SGHTA and FQGNSA.

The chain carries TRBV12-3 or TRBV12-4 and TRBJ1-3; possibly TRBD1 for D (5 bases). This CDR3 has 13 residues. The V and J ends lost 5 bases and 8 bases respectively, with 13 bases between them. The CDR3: CASSNPGQDTIYF. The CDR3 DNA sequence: TGTGCCAGCAGTAACCCAGGGCAGGACACCATATATTTT.